The T cell receptor (beta chain) described here comes from a study of blood T cell repertoires in COVID-19. Overall study: The origin of the acute and convalescent COVID-19 samples was the United States, Italy and Spain. Sample material is recorded as cDNA or gDNA derived from T cells, B-cell-depleted T cells, or PBMCs.

A remark on this clone: Other DNA sequences of this sample code for an identical CDR3.

V was cut by 4 bases and J by 1 base, with 12 bases left in between. The CDR3 covers 15 residues. The germline CDR1 and CDR2 sequences are SGDLS and YYNGEE. Per the authors' pipeline: By means of reference gene primer amplification, nucleated cell counts were estimated. This table comes from immunoSEQ multiplex PCR, and its TCRdb copy is limited to in-frame clones, with some not included. That table gives V, J and clone size, and the DNA gave D and trimming. This sample has roughly 570,000 clones, with 85% to 90% found just once. The sequenced sample consisted of peripheral blood. The J gene is TRBJ1-3, the V gene TRBV9; D ambiguous. The TCR sequence derives from a woman aged 45-65 years with COVID-19, enrolled during active disease. DNA of the CDR3: TGTGCCAGCAGCCCCCGGCTAGGATCTGGAAACACCATATATTTT. This codes for CASSPRLGSGNTIYF. Full variable domain (rest looked up from reference TRBV9 and TRBJ1-3): DSGVTQTPKHLITATGQRVTLRCSPRSGDLSVYWYQQSLDQGLQFLIQYYNGEERAKGNILERFSAQQFPDLHSELNLSSLELGDSALYFCASSPRLGSGNTIYFGEGSWLTVV.